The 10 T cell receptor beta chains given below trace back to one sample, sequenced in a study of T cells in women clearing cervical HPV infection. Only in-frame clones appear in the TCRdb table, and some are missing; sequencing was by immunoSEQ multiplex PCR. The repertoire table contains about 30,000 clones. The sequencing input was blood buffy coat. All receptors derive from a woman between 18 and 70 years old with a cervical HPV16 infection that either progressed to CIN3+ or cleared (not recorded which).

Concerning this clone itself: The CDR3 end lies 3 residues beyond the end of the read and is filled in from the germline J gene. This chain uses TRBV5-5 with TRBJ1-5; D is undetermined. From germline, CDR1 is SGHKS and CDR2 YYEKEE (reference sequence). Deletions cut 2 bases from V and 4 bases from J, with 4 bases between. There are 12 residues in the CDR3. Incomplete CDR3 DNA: TGTGCCAGCAGCTTCCCAAATCAGCCC. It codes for CASSFPNQP. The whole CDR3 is CASSFPNQPQHF.

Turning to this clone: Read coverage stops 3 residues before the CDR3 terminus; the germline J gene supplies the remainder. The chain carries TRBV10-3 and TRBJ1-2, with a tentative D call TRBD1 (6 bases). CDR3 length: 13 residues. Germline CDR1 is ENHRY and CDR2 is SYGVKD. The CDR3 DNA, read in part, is TGTGCCATCAGCATCGCAGGGGCGGAAGGC. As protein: CAISIAGAEG. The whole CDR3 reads CAISIAGAEGYTF.

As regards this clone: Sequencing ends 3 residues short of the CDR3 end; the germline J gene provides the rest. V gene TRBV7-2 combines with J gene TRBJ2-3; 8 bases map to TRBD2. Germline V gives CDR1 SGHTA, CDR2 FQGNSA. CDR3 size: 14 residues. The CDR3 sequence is CASSLVGGGGPQYF. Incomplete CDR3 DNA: TGTGCCAGCAGCTTAGTGGGCGGCGGGGGGCCG.

The CDR3 sequence: CASSEQGGTEAFF. CDR3 bases read: TGTGCCAGCAGCGAACAGGGAGGGACTGAA. This chain links TRBV7-6 with TRBJ1-1, with D perhaps TRBD1 (6 bases). The CDR3 end lies 3 residues beyond the end of the read and is filled in from the germline J gene. The CDR3 loop spans 13 amino acids. V lost 5 bases, J lost 5 bases, and 12 bases lay in between. Germline V gene data show CDR1 as SGHVS and CDR2 as FNYEAQ.

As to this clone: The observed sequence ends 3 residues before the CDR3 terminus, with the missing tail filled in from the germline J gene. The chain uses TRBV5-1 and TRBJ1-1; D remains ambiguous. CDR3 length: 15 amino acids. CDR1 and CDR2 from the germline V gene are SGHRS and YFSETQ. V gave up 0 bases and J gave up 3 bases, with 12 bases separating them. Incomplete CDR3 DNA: TGCGCCAGCAGCTTGGTTGCGGGTTGGGACACTGAA. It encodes CASSLVAGWDTE. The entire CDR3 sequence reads CASSLVAGWDTEAFF.

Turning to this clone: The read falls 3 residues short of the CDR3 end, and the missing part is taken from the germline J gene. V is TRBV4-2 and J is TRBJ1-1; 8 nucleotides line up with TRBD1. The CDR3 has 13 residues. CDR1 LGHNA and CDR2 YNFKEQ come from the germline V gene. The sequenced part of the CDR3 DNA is TGTGCCAGCAGCCAAGTGGGGGACAGGGAA. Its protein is CASSQVGDRE. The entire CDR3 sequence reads CASSQVGDREAFF.

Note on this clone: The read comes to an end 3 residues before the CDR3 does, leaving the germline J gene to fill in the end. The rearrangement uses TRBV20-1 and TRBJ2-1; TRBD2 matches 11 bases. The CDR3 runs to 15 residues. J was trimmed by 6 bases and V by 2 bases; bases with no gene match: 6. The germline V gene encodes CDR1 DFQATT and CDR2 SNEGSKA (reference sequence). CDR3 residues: CSARRGLAVANEQFF. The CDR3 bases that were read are TGCAGTGCTAGAAGGGGACTAGCGGTCGCCAATGAG.

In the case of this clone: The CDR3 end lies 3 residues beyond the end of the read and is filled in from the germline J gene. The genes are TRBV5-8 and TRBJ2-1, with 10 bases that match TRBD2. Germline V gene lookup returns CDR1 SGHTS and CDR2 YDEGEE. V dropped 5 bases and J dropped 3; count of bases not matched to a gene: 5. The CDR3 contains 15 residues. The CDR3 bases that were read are TGTGCCAGCAGTGACGGGACTAGCGACTACAATGAG. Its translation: CASSDGTSDYNE. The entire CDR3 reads CASSDGTSDYNEQFF.

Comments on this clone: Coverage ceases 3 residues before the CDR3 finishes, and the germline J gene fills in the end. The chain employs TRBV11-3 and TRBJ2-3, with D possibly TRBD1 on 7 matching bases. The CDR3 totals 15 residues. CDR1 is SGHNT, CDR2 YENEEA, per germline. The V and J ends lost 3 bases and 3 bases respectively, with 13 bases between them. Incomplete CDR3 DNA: TGTGCCAGCAGCTTCTCAGGGGGGCTTACAGATACG. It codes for CASSFSGGLTDT. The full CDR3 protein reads CASSFSGGLTDTQYF. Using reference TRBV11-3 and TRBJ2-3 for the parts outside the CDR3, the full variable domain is EAGVVQSPRYKIIEKKQPVAFWCNPISGHNTLYWYLQNLGQGPELLIRYENEEAVDDSQLPKDRFSAERLKGVDSTLKIQPAELGDSAVYLCASSFSGGLTDTQYFGPGTRLTVL.

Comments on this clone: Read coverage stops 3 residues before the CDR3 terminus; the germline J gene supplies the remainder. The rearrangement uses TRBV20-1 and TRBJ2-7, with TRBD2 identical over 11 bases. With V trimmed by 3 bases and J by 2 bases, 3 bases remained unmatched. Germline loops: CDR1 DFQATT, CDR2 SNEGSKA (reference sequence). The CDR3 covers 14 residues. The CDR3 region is CSARTSGAAYEQYF. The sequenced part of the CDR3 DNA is TGCAGTGCTAGGACTAGCGGGGCCGCCTACGAG.